This T cell receptor beta chain was profiled in a study of blood T cell repertoires in COVID-19 (TCRdb year 2020). With respect to the entire study: Samples covering the acute and convalescent phases of COVID-19 were provided by collaborators in the United States, Italy and Spain. The material from the prospective study consisted of cDNA or gDNA derived from T cells, B-cell-depleted T cells, or PBMCs. HLA class I and class II types, where available, came from metadata supplied by the sample provider rather than from assay-based typing. The dataset comprised deeply sampled blood TCRbeta repertoires from subjects exposed to, actively infected with, or recovered from COVID-19. A de-identified subject ID, COVID-19 status, age in years and sex were almost always included in the sample metadata. The repertoires were released in a freely available public database meant as a resource for research on the immune response to SARS-CoV-2. The samples were drawn from two sources: the first 160 participants of the ongoing ImmuneRACE study, and 1,200 or so subjects contributed by 6 global collaborators.

The collaborating institutions used their own protocols to collect whole blood in K2EDTA tubes. For TCRbeta analysis, collaborator samples were shipped as frozen whole blood, as isolated PBMCs, or as DNA extracted from either sample type. According to the germline V gene, CDR1 reads SGDLS and CDR2 reads YYNGEE. The CDR3 sequence holds 14 residues, the cysteine and phenylalanine included. Only the CDR3 part of the read is kept: 42 bases, read in frame from the first base. The V and J ends are trimmed by 4 bases and 3 bases, leaving 13 bases between them. Details on this clone: It lacks a known antigen. No base quality information exists; no much larger clone differs at one position.

TCRbeta CDR3 regions were amplified from genomic DNA by means of the immunoSEQ Assay, a bias-controlled multiplex PCR. On the study's bioinformatics: The number of nucleated cells in each sample was estimated from the amplification of reference gene primers within the assay. To quantify the absolute abundance of each unique TCRbeta CDR3 rearrangement, sequence reads were collapsed and filtered. For each sample, productive Simpson clonality was calculated as the square root of Simpson's diversity index across productive rearrangements. TCRdb took over this immuneACCESS table, retaining in-frame rearrangements with V and J assigned. Such tables are incomplete; in checked studies, under half of the missing clones stem from an unresolved V gene, and the remainder is unexplained. The V and J calls and clone size are taken from that table; D and trimming were inferred from the DNA. This sample has approximately 130,000 clones in its table, and around 77% of those were observed once. The ten largest clones take up roughly 7.9% of the sample.

Broader findings and caveats from the paper: The amount of clinical and demographic metadata varied by source and participant and was provided uncurated.

This chain joins TRBV9 to TRBJ2-5; possibly the D gene is TRBD2, per 6 matching bases. Material for sequencing was peripheral blood. This receptor was obtained from a human donor in a cohort sampled during active COVID-19. The CDR3 corresponds to CASSPRLEEETQYF. The DNA sequence follows: TGTGCCAGCAGCCCGAGACTAGAGGAAGAGACCCAGTACTTC.